The 2 T cell receptor beta chains reported below all come from one sample, sequenced in a study of T cells expressing NK-cell markers. From the 5' RACE reads, TCRdb lists one entry per CDR3 protein and no DNA. Seen in this sample are about 380,000 distinct CDR3 sequences; the ten most common clones hold 4% to 6.5%. The sample taken for sequencing was blood T cells: a sorted CD56 or NKG2C T cell subset, CD4+ or CD8+ T cells, or bulk PBMC T cells (not recorded which). The receptors come from a man aged 18 to 69 in good health.

The rearrangement links TRBV20-1 to TRBJ1-5. The CDR3 has 17 residues. Per germline, CDR1 DFQATT and CDR2 SNEGSKA (reference sequence). This CDR3 reads CSARDSLRESRNQPQHF.

CDR3 sequence reads: CASGAGTPNTGELFF. The chain links TRBV12-5 to TRBJ2-2; the TRBD1 assignment by TCRdb is unverifiable without DNA. This CDR3 region has 15 residues. Per the germline V gene, CDR1 is LGHNT and CDR2 is FRNRAP.